These 25 T cell receptor beta chains share one sample of origin, sequenced in a study of cytomegalovirus exposure and HLA in healthy donors. This PCR relied on a set of 60 Vbeta primers and 13 Jbeta primers. Only in-frame clones appear in the TCRdb table, and some are missing; sequencing was by immunoSEQ multiplex PCR. The sample records some 100,000 clones, approximately 74% being singletons. Sequencing used PBMCs. All receptors come from a female donor in good health and CMV-seropositive.

This chain uses TRBV7-2 with TRBJ1-5; no clear D gene. The CDR3 has 13 residues. Trimming shortened V by 2 bases and J by 2 bases, and 4 bases separated the two germline ends. Looked up from germline, CDR1 is SGHTA and CDR2 is FQGNSA. CDR3 sequence (DNA): TGTGCCAGCAGCTTACAGGGCAATCAGCCCCAGCATTTT. It encodes CASSLQGNQPQHF.

This chain connects TRBV5-4 to TRBJ2-7, with TRBD2 as a possible D gene (5 bases). Germline V gene data show CDR1 as SGHNT and CDR2 as YYREEE (reference sequence). V lost 3 bases, J lost 6 bases, and 13 bases lay in between. CDR3 length equals 13 residues. The chain's CDR3 is CASSSQGGSEQYF. Written as DNA, the CDR3 is TGTGCCAGCAGCTCCCAAGGAGGCAGCGAGCAGTACTTC.

The rearrangement joins TRBV7-2 to TRBJ1-5; 9 bases agree with TRBD1. This CDR3 has 17 residues. V was clipped by 1 base and J by 4 bases; unmatched bases: 8. The V gene's germline CDR1 is SGHTA and CDR2 FQGNSA. In DNA form, the CDR3 reads TGTGCCAGCAGCTTAGTTTTAGGTGGGACAGGGAATCAGCCCCAGCATTTT. Protein product: CASSLVLGGTGNQPQHF.

The rearrangement uses TRBV6-4 and TRBJ1-1; 9 bases line up with TRBD1. The length of the CDR3 is 19 residues. J lost 1 base, V lost 2 bases, and 14 bases had no gene match. Germline CDR1 is MRHNA and CDR2 is SNTAGT. This CDR3 reads CASSDPRSTGGSKNTEAFF. CDR3 nucleotide sequence: TGTGCCAGCAGTGACCCGAGGTCAACAGGGGGCTCGAAGAACACTGAAGCTTTCTTT.

The chain couples TRBV5-1 to TRBJ1-2; TRBD1 matches 8 bases. The CDR3 length is 15 residues. Germline V gene sequence: CDR1 SGHRS, CDR2 YFSETQ. J gave up 0 bases and V 4 bases, and 5 bases lay outside the gene matches. The DNA of the CDR3 is TGCGCCAGCAGCGCCGGACAGGGAACTAACTATGGCTACACCTTC. Protein product: CASSAGQGTNYGYTF.

V usage is TRBV4-3 and J usage is TRBJ1-1; tentative D call: TRBD1 (6 bases). V lost 0 bases and J lost 5, with 13 bases in between. The CDR3 is 15 amino acids. The V gene's germline CDR1 is LGHNA and CDR2 YSLEER. Written as DNA, the CDR3 is TGCGCCAGCAGCCAAGATACCAGGGGTGGGACTGAAGCTTTCTTT. This encodes CASSQDTRGGTEAFF.

The rearrangement links TRBV6-5 to TRBJ2-1; 7 bases are a match to TRBD2. V dropped 3 bases and J dropped 5; count of bases not matched to a gene: 7. The V gene's germline CDR1 is MNHEY and CDR2 SVGAGI. The CDR3 covers 15 residues. CDR3 protein: CASSYRGVRDNEQFF. The CDR3 DNA is TGTGCCAGCAGTTATCGGGGGGTAAGGGACAATGAGCAGTTCTTC.

DNA for the CDR3: TGTGCCAGCAGCTTAGATTGGCAGGGGAACACTGAAGCTTTCTTT. Amino acid sequence: CASSLDWQGNTEAFF. The rearrangement uses TRBV11-2 and TRBJ1-1; tentatively, D is TRBD1 (5 bases). Trimming took off 0 bases at V and 1 base at J, with 9 bases between the two ends. CDR1 is SGHAT, CDR2 FQNNGV, per germline. CDR3 size: 15 residues.

This clone was seen a few times. The V and J genes are TRBV5-6 and TRBJ2-3, with D perhaps matching TRBD2 (6 bases). The CDR3 covers 16 residues. Trimming removed 5 bases at V and 4 bases at J, with 20 bases between. From germline, CDR1 is SGHDT and CDR2 YYEEEE. This CDR3 is CASSPLGGAPPDTQYF. CDR3 nucleotide sequence: TGTGCCAGCAGTCCGCTAGGAGGGGCCCCCCCAGATACGCAGTATTTT.

In this sample, this clone turned up once. As DNA, the CDR3 is TGCGCCAGCAGCCCAACCCCCGAGGGGGGGTTCAATCAGCCCCAGCATTTT. This gives the protein CASSPTPEGGFNQPQHF. V usage is TRBV4-1 and J usage is TRBJ1-5, with a possible D match to TRBD1 (6 bases). Per the germline V gene, CDR1 is MGHRA and CDR2 is YSYEKL. Trimming removed 4 bases from V and 3 bases from J, with 19 bases in between. CDR3 length: 17 residues.

CDR3 DNA sequence: TGCGCCAGCAGCTTTCGAACAACCTACGAGCAGTACTTC. Translating it yields CASSFRTTYEQYF. The rearrangement joins TRBV4-1 to TRBJ2-7; D uncertain. The CDR3 contains 13 residues. Per the germline V gene, CDR1 is MGHRA and CDR2 is YSYEKL. The V end lost 5 bases, the J end lost 2 bases, and 10 bases lay between the germline ends.

This sequence joins TRBV6-5 and TRBJ2-1; D perhaps matches TRBD1 (6 bases). Per germline, CDR1 MNHEY and CDR2 SVGAGI. CDR3 length: 14 residues. The V end lost 4 bases, the J end lost 5 bases, and 12 bases lay between the germline ends. The CDR3 DNA reads TGTGCCAGCAGTTTATACAGGGTCGACAATGAGCAGTTCTTC. As protein: CASSLYRVDNEQFF.

The chain employs TRBV27 and TRBJ1-6; no clear D gene. Germline V gene sequence: CDR1 MNHEY, CDR2 SMNVEV (reference sequence). Trimming pared 8 bases from V and 1 base from J, leaving 6 bases between. The CDR3 extends over 13 amino acids. CDR3 bases: TGTGCCAGCCGGACTTCCTATAATTCACCCCTCCACTTT. It yields the protein CASRTSYNSPLHF.

The chain uses TRBV7-2 and TRBJ2-1, with TRBD2 identical over 7 bases. This CDR3 comprises 14 residues. The germline V gene encodes CDR1 SGHTA and CDR2 FQGNSA. V shed 1 base and J 6 bases; nucleotides not matched to a gene: 3. CDR3 sequence: CASSLGAGPNEQFF. CDR3 in DNA: TGTGCCAGCAGCTTAGGAGCGGGGCCCAATGAGCAGTTCTTC.

This clone was seen a handful of times. The CDR3 sequence: CSGEKPGGEQFF. As DNA, the CDR3 is TGCAGCGGGGAAAAGCCCGGGGGTGAGCAGTTCTTC. The genes are TRBV29-1 and TRBJ2-1, with D possibly TRBD2 on 6 matching bases. Per germline, CDR1 SQVTM and CDR2 ANQGSEA. The CDR3 length is 12 residues. Trimming took off 7 bases at V and 9 bases at J, with 16 bases between the two ends.

V and J are TRBV7-3 and TRBJ2-2; D is perhaps TRBD2 (6 bases). The CDR3 covers 16 residues. Germline loops: CDR1 SGHTA, CDR2 FQGTGA. V lost 4 bases and J 6 bases, leaving 18 bases between the germline ends. The CDR3 reads CASSWSGTSRAGELFF. Written as DNA, the CDR3 is TGTGCCAGCAGCTGGTCCGGGACTTCGAGAGCCGGGGAGCTGTTTTTT. Drawing the rest from reference TRBV7-3 and TRBJ2-2, the complete variable domain is GAGVSQTPSNKVTEKGKYVELRCDPISGHTALYWYRQSLGQGPEFLIYFQGTGAADDSGLPNDRFFAVRPEGSVSTLKIQRTERGDSAVYLCASSWSGTSRAGELFFGEGSRLTVL.

The V and J genes are TRBV5-8 and TRBJ2-6; possible D gene TRBD2, 5 bases. CDR3 length: 17 amino acids. The germline V and J ends were trimmed by 4 bases and 0 bases, with 14 bases remaining between them. CDR1 is SGHTS, CDR2 YDEGEE, per germline. This CDR3 is CASSGLRSGSGANVLTF. Here the CDR3 DNA reads TGTGCCAGCAGCGGACTCCGTTCTGGCTCTGGGGCCAACGTCCTGACTTTC.

This chain links TRBV6-1 with TRBJ2-1; 12 positions match TRBD2. This CDR3 comprises 17 residues. Germline V gene data show CDR1 as MNHNS and CDR2 as SASEGT. J gave up 6 bases and V 2 bases, and 8 bases lay outside the gene matches. The DNA for the CDR3 is TGTGCCAGCAGTGAAAGGTCGCTAGCGGGGGGGGTCAATGAGCAGTTCTTC. It encodes CASSERSLAGGVNEQFF.

This sequence joins TRBV5-8 and TRBJ1-6, with TRBD1 identical over 10 bases. V gave up 4 bases and J gave up 6 bases; unmatched junction bases: 7. The germline V gene encodes CDR1 SGHTS and CDR2 YDEGEE. This CDR3 has 16 residues. The CDR3 bases are TGTGCCAGCAGCCCCGAGGGACAGGGGCTTAATTCACCCCTCCACTTT. It yields the protein CASSPEGQGLNSPLHF.

J is TRBJ1-1 and V is TRBV2, with 9 bases aligning to TRBD1. The CDR3 has 15 amino acids. V shed 7 bases, J shed 0 bases, and the junction held 6 bases outside the gene matches. From germline, CDR1 is SNHLY and CDR2 FYNNEI. CDR3 protein: CASISQGALNTEAFF. Here the CDR3 DNA reads TGTGCCAGCATCTCACAGGGGGCGCTGAACACTGAAGCTTTCTTT.

This chain links TRBV4-3 with TRBJ2-7; 10 nucleotides align to TRBD1. The CDR3 consists of 17 residues. The V segment lost 2 bases and the J segment 3 bases; nucleotides outside the gene matches: 10. CDR1 and CDR2 from the germline V gene are LGHNA and YSLEER. The CDR3, as DNA: TGCGCCAGCAGCCAATATCCCCCGGGACAGGGGATCTACGAGCAGTACTTC. Protein product: CASSQYPPGQGIYEQYF.

This clone turned up a few times. J is TRBJ2-4 and V is TRBV9, with 11 bases aligning to TRBD1. Germline values: CDR1 SGDLS, CDR2 YYNGEE. V dropped 6 bases and J dropped 3; count of bases not matched to a gene: 11. The CDR3 sequence is 17 residues long. CDR3: CASNGQGALIVKNIQYF. The CDR3 coding sequence is TGTGCCAGCAACGGACAGGGGGCGTTGATAGTCAAAAACATTCAGTACTTC.

This chain uses TRBV23-1 with TRBJ2-7; D is uncertain. TRBV23-1 belongs to the ORF category, with a function that is uncertain. This CDR3 has 12 amino acids. V was trimmed by 8 bases and J by 3 bases, leaving 11 bases between them. The CDR3 sequence is CASFPGVYEQYF. Written as DNA, the CDR3 is TGCGCCAGCTTCCCAGGTGTCTACGAGCAGTACTTC.

V usage is TRBV6-1 and J usage is TRBJ2-1; 7 bases line up with TRBD1. Germline loops: CDR1 MNHNS, CDR2 SASEGT. There are 14 residues in the CDR3. With 4 bases clipped from V and 5 bases from J, the junction kept 5 bases outside the gene matches. The CDR3 DNA is TGTGCCAGCAGTGTCGGGACAGACCACAATGAGCAGTTCTTC. This codes for CASSVGTDHNEQFF.

The DNA of the CDR3 is TGTGCCAGCAGCCAGGACCCGGGGACAGGGATGGAAAAACTGTTTTTT. Amino acid sequence: CASSQDPGTGMEKLFF. This rearrangement joins TRBV4-2 to TRBJ1-4; 9 nucleotides agree with TRBD1. Germline CDR1 reads LGHNA; CDR2 reads YNFKEQ. V shed 3 bases and J 8 bases; nucleotides not matched to a gene: 10. This CDR3 region has 16 residues.